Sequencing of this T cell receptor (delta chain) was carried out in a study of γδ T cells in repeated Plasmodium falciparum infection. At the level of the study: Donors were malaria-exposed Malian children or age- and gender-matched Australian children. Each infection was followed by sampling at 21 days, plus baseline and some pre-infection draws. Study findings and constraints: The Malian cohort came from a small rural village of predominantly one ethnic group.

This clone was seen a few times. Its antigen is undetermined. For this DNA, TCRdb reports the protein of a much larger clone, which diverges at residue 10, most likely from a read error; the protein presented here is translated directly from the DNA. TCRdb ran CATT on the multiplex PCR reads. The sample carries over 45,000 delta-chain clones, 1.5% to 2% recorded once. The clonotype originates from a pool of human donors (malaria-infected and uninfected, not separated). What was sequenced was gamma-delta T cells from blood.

In nucleotides, the CDR3 is TGTGCTCTTCTGACCGCAACAAGGAGTCCGGCCGATAAACTCATCTTT. This codes for CALLTATRSPADKLIF. The chain has TRDV1 and TRDJ1, with D unresolved. Germline matching of the DNA provided the J gene here, since TCRdb leaves it blank. The germline gives CDR1 TSWWSYY, CDR2 QGS. V dropped 8 bases and J dropped 3 bases, with 22 bases sitting between them. The CDR3 consists of 16 residues.